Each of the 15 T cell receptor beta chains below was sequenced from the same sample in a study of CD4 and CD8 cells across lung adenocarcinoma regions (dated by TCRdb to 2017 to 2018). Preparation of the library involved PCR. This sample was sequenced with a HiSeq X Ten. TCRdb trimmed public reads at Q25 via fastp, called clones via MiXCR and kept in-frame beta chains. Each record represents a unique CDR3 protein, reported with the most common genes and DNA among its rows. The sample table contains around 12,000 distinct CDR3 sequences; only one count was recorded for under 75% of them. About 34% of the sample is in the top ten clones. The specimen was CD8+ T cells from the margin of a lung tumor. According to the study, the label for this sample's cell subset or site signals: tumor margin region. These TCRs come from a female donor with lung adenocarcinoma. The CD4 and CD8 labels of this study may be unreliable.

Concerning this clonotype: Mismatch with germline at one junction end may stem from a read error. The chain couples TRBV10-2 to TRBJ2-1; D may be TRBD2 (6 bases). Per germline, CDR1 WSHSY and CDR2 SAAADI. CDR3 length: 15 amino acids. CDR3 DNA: TGCGCCAGCAGTGAAGGGCGGGATGCCTACAATGGGCAGTTCTTC. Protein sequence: CASSEGRDAYNGQFF.

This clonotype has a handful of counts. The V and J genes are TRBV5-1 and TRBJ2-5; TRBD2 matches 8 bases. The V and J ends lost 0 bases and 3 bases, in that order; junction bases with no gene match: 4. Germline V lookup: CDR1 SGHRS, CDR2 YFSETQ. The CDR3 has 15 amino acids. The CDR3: CASSLGSGREETQYF. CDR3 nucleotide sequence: TGCGCCAGCAGCTTGGGATCCGGGAGGGAAGAGACCCAGTACTTC.

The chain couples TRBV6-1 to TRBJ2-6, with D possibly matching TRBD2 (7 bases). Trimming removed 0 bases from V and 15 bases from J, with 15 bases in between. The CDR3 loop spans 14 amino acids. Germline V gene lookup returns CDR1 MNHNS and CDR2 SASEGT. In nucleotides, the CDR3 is TGTGCCAGCAGTGAAGCAGGGGGGGCCCAGACCCTGACTTTC. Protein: CASSEAGGAQTLTF.

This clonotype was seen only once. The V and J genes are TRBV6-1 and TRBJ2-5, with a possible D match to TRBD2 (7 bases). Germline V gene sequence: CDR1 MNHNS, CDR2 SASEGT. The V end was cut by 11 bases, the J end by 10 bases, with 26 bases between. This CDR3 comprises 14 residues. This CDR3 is CAGLGGRTQKIQYF. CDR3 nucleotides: TGTGCCGGGCTGGGGGGGCGGACCCAAAAGATCCAGTACTTC.

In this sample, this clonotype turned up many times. CDR3 residues: CASSLFSPIAGGPGETQYF. The CDR3 nucleotides read TGTGCCAGCAGTTTATTTTCTCCAATAGCGGGGGGGCCGGGAGAGACCCAGTACTTC. The chain employs TRBV27 and TRBJ2-5; 11 nucleotides align to TRBD2. The CDR3 totals 19 residues. J lost 4 bases, V lost 1 base, and 14 bases had no gene match. CDR1 and CDR2 (germline): MNHEY, SMNVEV (reference sequence).

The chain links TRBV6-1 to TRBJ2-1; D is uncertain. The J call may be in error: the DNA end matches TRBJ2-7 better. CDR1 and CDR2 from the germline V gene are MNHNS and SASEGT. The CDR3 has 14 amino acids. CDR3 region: CASSEIPHIGEQYF. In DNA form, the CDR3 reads TGTGCCAGCAGTGAAATCCCCCATATCGGCGAGCAGTACTTC.

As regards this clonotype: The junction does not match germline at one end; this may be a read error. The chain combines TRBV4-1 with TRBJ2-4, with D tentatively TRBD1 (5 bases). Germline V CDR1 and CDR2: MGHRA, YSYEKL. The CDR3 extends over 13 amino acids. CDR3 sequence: CAWGQAAKNTQYF. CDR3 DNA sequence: TGCGCCTGGGGCCAGGCGGCCAAAAACACTCAGTACTTC.

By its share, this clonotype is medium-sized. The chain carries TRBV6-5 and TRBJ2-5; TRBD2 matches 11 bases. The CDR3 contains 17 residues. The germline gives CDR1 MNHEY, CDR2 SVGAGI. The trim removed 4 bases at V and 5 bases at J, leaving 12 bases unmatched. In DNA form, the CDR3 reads TGTGCCAGCAGTTCACGCTTAGCGGGGGGGCGGGGGGAGACCCAGTACTTC. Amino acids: CASSSRLAGGRGETQYF.

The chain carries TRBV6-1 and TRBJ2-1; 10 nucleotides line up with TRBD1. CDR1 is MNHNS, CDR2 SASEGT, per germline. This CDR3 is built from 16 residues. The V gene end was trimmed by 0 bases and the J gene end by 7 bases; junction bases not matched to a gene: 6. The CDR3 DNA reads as TGTGCCAGCAGTGAAGCCGGGACAGGGGTAAGGAATGAGCAGTTCTTC. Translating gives CASSEAGTGVRNEQFF.

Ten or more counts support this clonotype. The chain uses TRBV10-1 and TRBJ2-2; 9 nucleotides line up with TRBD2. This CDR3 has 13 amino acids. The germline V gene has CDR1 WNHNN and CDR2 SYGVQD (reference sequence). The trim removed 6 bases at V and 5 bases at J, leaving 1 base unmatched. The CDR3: CASRAGGTGELFF. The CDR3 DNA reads TGCGCCAGCAGAGCGGGGGGAACCGGGGAGCTGTTTTTT.

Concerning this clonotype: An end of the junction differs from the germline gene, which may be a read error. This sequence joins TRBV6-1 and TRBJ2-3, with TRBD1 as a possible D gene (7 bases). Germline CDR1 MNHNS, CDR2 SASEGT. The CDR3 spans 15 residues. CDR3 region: CAGSEASGGTDTQYF. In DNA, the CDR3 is TGTGCCGGCAGTGAAGCATCAGGGGGGACAGATACGCAGTATTTT.

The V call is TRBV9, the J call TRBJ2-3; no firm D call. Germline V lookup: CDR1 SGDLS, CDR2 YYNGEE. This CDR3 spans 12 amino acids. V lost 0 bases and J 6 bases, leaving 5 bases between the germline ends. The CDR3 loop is CASSVGRDTQYF. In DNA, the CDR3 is TGTGCCAGCAGCGTAGGAAGGGATACGCAGTATTTT.

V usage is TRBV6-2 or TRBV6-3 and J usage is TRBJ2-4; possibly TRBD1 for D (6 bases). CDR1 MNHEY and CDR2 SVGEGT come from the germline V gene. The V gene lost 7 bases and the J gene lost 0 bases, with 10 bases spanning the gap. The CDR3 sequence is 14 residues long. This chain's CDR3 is CASTQGLAKNIQYF. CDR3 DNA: TGTGCCAGCACCCAGGGGTTAGCCAAAAACATTCAGTACTTC.

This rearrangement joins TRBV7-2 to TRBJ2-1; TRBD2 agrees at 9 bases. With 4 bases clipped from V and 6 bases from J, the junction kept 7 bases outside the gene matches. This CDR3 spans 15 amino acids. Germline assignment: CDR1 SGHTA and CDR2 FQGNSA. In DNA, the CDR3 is TGTGCCAGCAGCTCCGGGACTAGCCGGACCAATGAGCAGTTCTTC. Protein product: CASSSGTSRTNEQFF.

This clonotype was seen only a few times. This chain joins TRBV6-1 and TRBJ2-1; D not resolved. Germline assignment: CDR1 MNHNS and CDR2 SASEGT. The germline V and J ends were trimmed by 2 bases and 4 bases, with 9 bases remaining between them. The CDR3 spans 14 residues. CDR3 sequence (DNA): TGTGCCAGCAGTGAACTTACGGATTACAATGAGCAGTTCTTC. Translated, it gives CASSELTDYNEQFF.